This record concerns one TCR beta chain sequence. The antigen is undetermined. The sample originates from a study of shared clonotypes between healthy human individuals. CD45RO-negative, CCR7-positively selected cells formed the naive CD8 fraction, excluding terminally differentiated effector memory CD45RA+ cells. Overall study findings and caveats: Some clonotypes were shared by all four sorted-subset donors, while others were not shared. The non-shared ones had lower generation probabilities than the shared ones. Blood was the sole source, and tissue repertoires probably differ. Generally, naive subsets (rather than memory subsets) showed larger estimated richness.

A deep-level run was used for the assay. TCRdb keeps only in-frame clones here, not all; method: immunoSEQ multiplex PCR. The table shows around 2,000,000 clones, with about 95% occurring only once. The CDR3 loop spans 16 amino acids. The ends lost 3 bases at V and 0 bases at J; junction bases unmatched: 5. Germline V gene sequence: CDR1 SGHRS, CDR2 YFSETQ. The sample was naive CD8+ T cells sorted from blood. The rearrangement joins TRBV5-1 to TRBJ2-7; TRBD2 matches 11 bases. The source is a man between 18 and 29 years old in good health. The CDR3 region is CASSWGLAESSYEQYF. For the CDR3, the DNA is TGCGCCAGCAGCTGGGGACTAGCGGAGAGCTCCTACGAGCAGTACTTC.